This T cell receptor (beta chain) emerged from a study of beta chain features in type 1 diabetes. Every isolated RNA sample was fully reverse transcribed, so sequencing captured expressed TCRB transcripts. Profiling relied on immunoSEQ multiplex PCR, and the TCRdb table lists in-frame clones only, not all of them. The profile shows more than 350,000 clones, about an eighth of them singletons. This clone showed up just a few times. It was one heparinised blood draw, averaging around 120 mL, that each donor gave. The CDR3 runs 16 residues. The V and J ends lost 3 bases and 7 bases respectively, with 19 bases between them. The germline V gene has CDR1 SGHDN and CDR2 FVKESK.

This receptor was obtained from a woman aged 18-35 years in good health. The rearrangement uses TRBV14 and TRBJ2-1; possible D gene TRBD2, 6 bases. The material sequenced was naive CD4+ T cells from blood. The CDR3 DNA reads as TGTGCCAGCAGCCACTTCAGGAGGGGCTGGGGGAATGAGCAGTTCTTC. Its protein is CASSHFRRGWGNEQFF. The whole variable domain, remainder taken from reference TRBV14 and TRBJ2-1, is EAGVTQFPSHSVIEKGQTVTLRCDPISGHDNLYWYRRVMGKEIKFLLHFVKESKQDESGMPNNRFLAERTGGTYSTLKVQPAELEDSGVYFCASSHFRRGWGNEQFFGPGTRLTVL.